One sample yielded the 21 T cell receptor beta chains listed below, sequenced in a study of HIV-infected children after antiretroviral therapy interruption. Unique molecular identifiers were included in an RNA-based 3' RACE TCR library. TCRdb redid the calling of the 3' RACE reads with MiXCR, one entry per CDR3 protein. This table has about 4,000 distinct CDR3 sequences, over 4% appearing once. Treatment meaning: PENTA 11 planned treatment interruption arm or continuous ART arm. Specimen: CD45RO+ CD8+ T cells from PBMCs, pooled from several time points, collected from a donor given antiretroviral therapy, either interrupted or continuous. Regarding subset: memory CD8+ CD45RO+ CD45RA- T cells. These TCRs come from a pool of human donors with HIV.

Relative to its sample, this clonotype is medium-sized. This sequence joins TRBV20-1 and TRBJ2-7, with TRBD1 matching over 9 bases. CDR1 DFQATT and CDR2 SNEGSKA come from the germline V gene (reference sequence). With 1 base clipped from V and 6 bases from J, the junction kept 7 bases outside the gene matches. The CDR3 is 14 amino acids. CDR3 amino acids: CSARVTGGGGEQYF. For the CDR3, the DNA is TGCAGTGCTAGAGTCACAGGGGGCGGCGGCGAGCAGTACTTC.

In this sample, this clonotype turned up many times. The V call is TRBV20-1, the J call TRBJ2-1; a possible D gene is TRBD1 (6 bases). V gave up 0 bases and J gave up 8 bases, with 11 bases separating them. This CDR3 has 13 amino acids. CDR1 and CDR2 from the germline V gene are DFQATT and SNEGSKA (reference sequence). DNA of the CDR3: TGCAGTGCTAGAGATAGGACAGACCATGAGCAGTTCTTC. Encoded protein: CSARDRTDHEQFF.

This clonotype is judged medium-sized. This chain joins TRBV6-6 and TRBJ1-3; no clear D gene. V lost 2 bases to trimming and J lost 0 bases, with 5 bases between them. This CDR3 is 14 amino acids long. CDR1 and CDR2 from the germline V gene are MNHNY and SVGAGI (reference sequence). The CDR3 reads CASSYEASGNTIYF. CDR3 in DNA: TGTGCCAGCAGTTACGAGGCCTCTGGAAACACCATATATTTT.

This clonotype was detected ten times or more. The gene calls are TRBV12-3 or TRBV12-4 and TRBJ2-6, with D perhaps matching TRBD1 (5 bases). The germline V and J ends were trimmed by 5 bases and 8 bases, with 13 bases remaining between them. This CDR3 is built from 14 residues. CDR3 nucleotide sequence: TGTGCCAGCAGTACGGGCTTGGGGCCCAACGTCCTGACTTTC. Its protein is CASSTGLGPNVLTF.

This clonotype is classed as medium-sized. This chain uses TRBV7-2 with TRBJ2-3, with D uncertain. CDR1 and CDR2 from the germline V gene are SGHTA and FQGNSA. V was cut by 5 bases and J by 5 bases, with 5 bases left in between. The CDR3 sequence is 11 residues long. CDR3 loop: CASSLQDTQYF. CDR3 nucleotides: TGTGCCAGCAGCCTACAAGATACGCAGTATTTT.

This clonotype rates as large. The CDR3: CASSSPTVSYEQYF. Written as DNA, the CDR3 is TGTGCCAGCAGCTCGCCGACAGTTTCCTACGAGCAGTACTTC. The chain joins TRBV7-8 to TRBJ2-7; D is possibly TRBD1 (5 bases). This CDR3 spans 14 amino acids. The germline V and J ends were trimmed by 4 bases and 1 base, with 11 bases remaining between them. Germline V gene data show CDR1 as SGHVS and CDR2 as FQNEAQ. Looking up the rest from reference TRBV7-8 and TRBJ2-7 gives the full variable domain: GAGVSQSPRYKVAKRGQDVALRCDPISGHVSLFWYQQALGQGPEFLTYFQNEAQLDKSGLPSDRFFAERPEGSVSTLKIQRTQQEDSAVYLCASSSPTVSYEQYFGPGTRLTVT.

The gene calls are TRBV20-1 and TRBJ1-2; no reliable D call. Germline loops: CDR1 DFQATT, CDR2 SNEGSKA (reference sequence). The V end was cut by 0 bases, the J end by 4 bases, with 12 bases between. The CDR3 is 14 amino acids. For the CDR3, the DNA is TGCAGTGCTAGAGATCCGGGGAGTAGCTATGGCTACACCTTC. Residues: CSARDPGSSYGYTF.

This chain links TRBV5-1 with TRBJ2-7; D ambiguous. V was shortened by 0 bases and J by 7 bases, with 14 bases between the two germline ends. CDR1 SGHRS and CDR2 YFSETQ come from the germline V gene. The CDR3 runs 14 residues. The CDR3 spells CASSLDRTVGEQYF. CDR3 in DNA: TGCGCCAGCAGCTTGGATAGGACGGTTGGAGAGCAGTACTTC.

By sample share, this clonotype is medium-sized (0.01 to 0.1%). This chain links TRBV5-4 with TRBJ2-3; D ambiguous. The CDR3 is 13 amino acids. Germline V lookup: CDR1 SGHNT, CDR2 YYREEE (reference sequence). CDR3 sequence (DNA): TGTGCTTTCTTCTCCGACGGCACAGATACGCAGTATTTT. Translating gives CAFFSDGTDTQYF.

This clonotype was seen repeatedly, ten times or more. The chain uses TRBV5-6 and TRBJ2-7; the D is unclear. Germline loops: CDR1 SGHDT, CDR2 YYEEEE. V was cut by 2 bases and J by 0 bases, with 15 bases left in between. CDR3 length equals 16 residues. The CDR3 DNA is TGTGCCAGCAGCTTCTCCGCAGGCGTCTACTCCTACGAGCAGTACTTC. Translating it yields CASSFSAGVYSYEQYF.

This clonotype ranks as medium-sized. The chain recombines TRBV19 with TRBJ2-1; D may be TRBD1 or TRBD2 (5 bases each). The CDR3 loop spans 14 amino acids. Germline V gives CDR1 LNHDA, CDR2 SQIVND (reference sequence). Trimming left V 3 bases short and J 5 bases short, with 11 bases between. CDR3 nucleotide sequence: TGTGCCAGTAGTATTCAGGGAGTGAACAATGAGCAGTTCTTC. Protein sequence: CASSIQGVNNEQFF.

In this sample, this clonotype turned up many times. The gene calls are TRBV30 and TRBJ2-7, with D possibly TRBD1 on 6 matching bases. CDR3 size: 13 residues. Germline CDR1 and CDR2: GTSNPN and SVGIG (reference sequence). V shed 2 bases and J shed 0 bases, with 8 bases lying between them. DNA of the CDR3: TGTGCCTGGAGTCAGGACAGCTCCTACGAGCAGTACTTC. Translating gives CAWSQDSSYEQYF.

This clonotype showed up many times. The V and J genes are TRBV21-1 and TRBJ1-1; the DNA was not compared with TRBD1, the D call given in the table. TRBV21-1 is described as a pseudogene. This CDR3 comprises 16 residues. The CDR3 loop is CASSKYDRGMNTEAFF. DNA for the CDR3: TGTGCCAGCAGCAAATATGACAGGGGAATGAACACTGAAGCTTTCTTT.

This clonotype came up many times. The chain has TRBV9 and TRBJ2-5; perhaps TRBD1 as D (5 bases). CDR1 and CDR2 (germline): SGDLS, YYNGEE. The CDR3 is 14 amino acids. The V and J ends lost 0 bases and 5 bases respectively, with 11 bases between them. CDR3 nucleotide sequence: TGTGCCAGCAGCGTAGAGTCAGGGTGGGAGACCCAGTACTTC. Translation: CASSVESGWETQYF.

The chain uses TRBV19 and TRBJ2-5; 8 bases map to TRBD2. Germline-derived CDR1 and CDR2 are LNHDA and SQIVND (reference sequence). This CDR3 has 15 residues. V was clipped by 3 bases and J by 2 bases; unmatched bases: 5. The CDR3 DNA reads as TGTGCCAGTAGTATTATTCCGGGGGGGCAAGAGACCCAGTACTTC. It yields the protein CASSIIPGGQETQYF. The entire variable domain, with the rest obtained from reference TRBV19 and TRBJ2-5, is as follows: DGGITQSPKYLFRKEGQNVTLSCEQNLNHDAMYWYRQDPGQGLRLIYYSQIVNDFQKGDIAEGYSVSREKKESFPLTVTSAQKNPTAFYLCASSIIPGGQETQYFGPGTRLLVL.

This clonotype was recorded at least ten times. V and J are TRBV12-3 or TRBV12-4 and TRBJ2-7; D uncertain. With 2 bases removed from V and 4 bases from J, the gap between germline ends came to 9 bases. This CDR3 contains 13 residues. CDR3 DNA: TGTGCCAGCAGTTTATCCCCGATGTACGAGCAGTACTTC. Its translation is CASSLSPMYEQYF.

In its sample, this clonotype was seen many times. The J gene is TRBJ2-3, the V gene TRBV7-9, with 7 bases that match TRBD1. The CDR3 extends over 15 amino acids. V gave up 5 bases and J gave up 0 bases; unmatched junction bases: 5. Germline V gene sequence: CDR1 SEHNR, CDR2 FQNEAQ (reference sequence). Written as DNA, the CDR3 is TGTGCCAGCAGCCCACACAGGGGAAGCACAGATACGCAGTATTTT. Translated: CASSPHRGSTDTQYF. The full variable domain, in which reference TRBV7-9 and TRBJ2-3 provide the parts outside the CDR3, is DTGVSQNPRHKITKRGQNVTFRCDPISEHNRLYWYRQTLGQGPEFLTYFQNEAQLEKSRLLSDRFSAERPKGSFSTLEIQRTEQGDSAMYLCASSPHRGSTDTQYFGPGTRLTVL.

This clonotype was detected ten times or more. The chain uses TRBV5-1 and TRBJ2-1; perhaps TRBD2 as D (6 bases). Germline CDR1 and CDR2: SGHRS and YFSETQ. CDR3 length: 13 residues. Trimming took off 7 bases at V and 8 bases at J, with 16 bases between the two ends. The CDR3 DNA sequence: TGCGCCAGCCGGGAGACGAGTGCTGATGAGCAGTTCTTC. This gives the protein CASRETSADEQFF.

This clonotype was detected only a few times. This sequence joins TRBV7-9 and TRBJ2-2; 10 nucleotides match TRBD1. V lost 5 bases, J lost 4 bases, and 7 bases stayed unmatched. Per germline, CDR1 SEHNR and CDR2 FQNEAQ (reference sequence). This CDR3 is 16 amino acids long. The CDR3 spells CASSTTGGGGTGELFF. The CDR3 bases are TGTGCCAGCAGCACGACAGGGGGCGGGGGCACCGGGGAGCTGTTTTTT.

This chain connects TRBV15 to TRBJ1-5; D gene unclear. The germline V gene encodes CDR1 LNHNV and CDR2 YYDKDF (reference sequence). The CDR3 runs to 15 residues. V was pared by 1 base and J by 2 bases, with 9 bases between. For the CDR3, the DNA is TGTGCCACCAGCAGAGGATTTGAGGGCAATCAGCCCCAGCATTTT. It translates to CATSRGFEGNQPQHF.

This clonotype occurred many times. The chain couples TRBV20-1 to TRBJ1-1; maybe TRBD1 (5 bases). Germline V gene lookup returns CDR1 DFQATT and CDR2 SNEGSKA (reference sequence). The CDR3 loop spans 16 amino acids. V was pared by 0 bases and J by 3 bases, with 17 bases between. The CDR3 DNA reads TGCAGTGCTAGAGACCGACCCGACAGAATAGACACTGAAGCTTTCTTT. This sequence encodes CSARDRPDRIDTEAFF.